What follows are 2 T cell receptor beta chains derived from one specimen sequenced in a study of OX40 agonist ivuxolimab in advanced cancers. Library construction relied on the immunoSEQ multiplex PCR assay. TCRdb obtained this table from immuneACCESS and retained in-frame rearrangements with V and J assigned. These tables miss some clones; where compared with another copy, unresolved V genes account for less than half of the shortfall, and the remainder is unexplained. The sample contains approximately 60,000 clones, approximately 89% of them found a single time. Clones ranked in the top ten supply approximately 4.8% of the sample. The sample was CD4+ or CD8+ T cells sorted from blood, taken in a trial of the OX40 agonist ivuxolimab. The receptors here all came from an adult with an advanced solid tumor such as melanoma, head and neck, liver or kidney cancer.

This chain connects TRBV18 to TRBJ2-5; perhaps TRBD1 as D (6 bases). V gave up 3 bases and J gave up 7 bases, with 15 bases separating them. The CDR3 contains 14 residues. The V gene's germline CDR1 is KGHSH and CDR2 LQKENI. CDR3 sequence: CASSPGHPQGTQYF. CDR3 DNA sequence: TGTGCCAGCTCACCGGGACATCCTCAGGGGACCCAGTACTTC. The whole variable domain, filled in from reference TRBV18 and TRBJ2-5, reads NAGVMQNPRHLVRRRGQEARLRCSPMKGHSHVYWYRQLPEEGLKFMVYLQKENIIDESGMPKERFSAEFPKEGPSILRIQQVVRGDSAAYFCASSPGHPQGTQYFGPGTRLLVL.

The CDR3 is CASSVGGSQETQYF. As DNA, the CDR3 is TGTGCCAGCAGCGTAGGAGGCAGCCAAGAGACCCAGTACTTC. The chain carries TRBV9 and TRBJ2-5; D uncertain. V lost 0 bases to trimming and J lost 1 base, with 7 bases between them. The length of the CDR3 is 14 residues. Germline assignment: CDR1 SGDLS and CDR2 YYNGEE.